Following are 20 T cell receptor beta chains from one sample sequenced in a study of cytomegalovirus exposure and HLA in healthy donors. The PCR was carried out with 60 Vbeta primers and 13 Jbeta primers. Clones were read by immunoSEQ multiplex PCR, and TCRdb kept only the in-frame ones, dropping some. The sample comprises approximately 170,000 clones, around 63% of which are singletons, and roughly 4.1% rests with the top ten. Specimen: PBMCs. All receptors derive from a woman between 18 and 29 years old in good health and CMV-seropositive.

The V and J genes are TRBV25-1 and TRBJ1-4, with D unclear. The ends were cut back, 4 bases at V and 4 bases at J, with 16 bases in the middle. Germline V gene data show CDR1 as MGHDK and CDR2 as SYGVNS. The CDR3 totals 16 residues. The CDR3 DNA follows: TGTGCCAGCAGTGGCTCGGCGGGGATTAGTAATGAAAAACTGTTTTTT. Translated, it gives CASSGSAGISNEKLFF. The full variable domain, with the rest looked up from reference TRBV25-1 and TRBJ1-4, is EADIYQTPRYLVIGTGKKITLECSQTMGHDKMYWYQQDPGMELHLIHYSYGVNSTEKGDLSSESTVSRIRTEHFPLTLESARPSHTSQYLCASSGSAGISNEKLFFGSGTQLSVL.

The rearrangement joins TRBV18 to TRBJ1-1; 8 bases fit TRBD1. The V gene's germline CDR1 is KGHSH and CDR2 LQKENI. This CDR3 comprises 15 residues. The trim removed 0 bases at V and 4 bases at J, leaving 4 bases unmatched. CDR3 nucleotides: TGTGCCAGCTCACCACCGCAGGGGGCTTTCACTGAAGCTTTCTTT. Amino acids: CASSPPQGAFTEAFF. Based on the CDR3 plus reference TRBV18 and TRBJ1-1, the full variable domain is NAGVMQNPRHLVRRRGQEARLRCSPMKGHSHVYWYRQLPEEGLKFMVYLQKENIIDESGMPKERFSAEFPKEGPSILRIQQVVRGDSAAYFCASSPPQGAFTEAFFGQGTRLTVV.

The chain combines TRBV7-9 with TRBJ1-1; 10 bases agree with TRBD1. Germline V CDR1 and CDR2: SEHNR, FQNEAQ (reference sequence). V was clipped by 5 bases and J by 6 bases; unmatched bases: 18. The CDR3 contains 18 residues. CDR3 in amino acids: CASSPLPSKTGGYSEAFF. The CDR3 region has the DNA TGTGCCAGCAGCCCCCTTCCCTCAAAGACAGGGGGCTATTCTGAAGCTTTCTTT.

This rearrangement joins TRBV10-3 to TRBJ2-7; 10 bases align to TRBD1. CDR3 length equals 13 residues. The J segment lost 4 bases and the V segment lost 6 bases, leaving 3 bases of the junction unmatched. Per the germline V gene, CDR1 is ENHRY and CDR2 is SYGVKD. CDR3 coding DNA: TGTGCCATCAGGGGGGACAGGGGTTACGAGCAGTACTTC. Translated, it gives CAIRGDRGYEQYF.

The chain uses TRBV6-6 and TRBJ1-2, with D possibly TRBD1 on 6 matching bases. The germline gives CDR1 MNHNY, CDR2 SVGAGI (reference sequence). CDR3 length: 14 residues. Trimming stripped 6 bases from V and 4 bases from J, with 15 bases between. CDR3 region: CASSTGTGSYGYTF. The CDR3 bases are TGTGCCAGCAGCACGGGCACAGGGAGCTATGGCTACACCTTC.

The chain recombines TRBV7-3 with TRBJ2-2, with 9 bases lining up with TRBD1. The V gene end was trimmed by 6 bases and the J gene end by 4 bases; junction bases not matched to a gene: 9. This CDR3 region has 16 residues. Germline V lookup: CDR1 SGHTA, CDR2 FQGTGA. The DNA for the CDR3 is TGTGCCAGCAGACTAACAGGGGGCGACGGCACCGGGGAGCTGTTTTTT. Translating gives CASRLTGGDGTGELFF.

CDR3 loop: CASSWSPGGMNTEAFF. The CDR3 coding sequence is TGTGCCAGTAGTTGGTCCCCGGGGGGCATGAACACTGAAGCTTTCTTT. This chain uses TRBV19 with TRBJ1-1, with TRBD1 as a possible D gene (6 bases). Deletions cut 5 bases from V and 0 bases from J, with 16 bases between. The CDR3 length is 16 residues. Germline-derived CDR1 and CDR2 are LNHDA and SQIVND (reference sequence).

This clone was seen a few times. The V call is TRBV9, the J call TRBJ2-7; 8 bases line up with TRBD1. With 4 bases clipped from V and 2 bases from J, the junction kept 5 bases outside the gene matches. CDR3 length equals 14 residues. In germline, CDR1 is SGDLS, CDR2 YYNGEE. The CDR3 coding sequence is TGTGCCAGCAGCTCCGGGACAGGAGCCTACGAGCAGTACTTC. Its translation: CASSSGTGAYEQYF.

This CDR3 reads CASSSPWTSGRIDEQFF. For the CDR3, the DNA is TGTGCCAGCAGTTCCCCCTGGACTAGCGGGAGGATAGATGAGCAGTTCTTC. The V and J genes are TRBV27 and TRBJ2-1, with 14 bases fitting TRBD2. CDR3 size: 17 residues. CDR1 MNHEY and CDR2 SMNVEV come from the germline V gene (reference sequence). The trim removed 4 bases at V and 8 bases at J, leaving 10 bases unmatched.

V and J are TRBV27 and TRBJ2-1, with D possibly matching TRBD2 (5 bases). Per the germline V gene, CDR1 is MNHEY and CDR2 is SMNVEV (reference sequence). V was shortened by 6 bases and J by 2 bases, with 17 bases between the two germline ends. The CDR3 is 16 amino acids. CDR3 sequence reads: CASSVDLARTYNEQFF. For the CDR3, the DNA is TGTGCCAGCAGCGTAGACCTAGCTCGCACCTACAATGAGCAGTTCTTC.

This clone has more than one count but fewer than ten. The CDR3 DNA reads TGTGCCACCAGCATGCAACGGGAGGGCGGCACTGAAGCTTTCTTT. It encodes CATSMQREGGTEAFF. This chain uses TRBV15 with TRBJ1-1; no reliable D call. Germline CDR1 reads LNHNV; CDR2 reads YYDKDF (reference sequence). This CDR3 has 15 amino acids. Trimming removed 4 bases from V and 4 bases from J, with 16 bases in between.

The chain uses TRBV5-8 and TRBJ2-3; 8 nucleotides align to TRBD1. The germline V gene has CDR1 SGHTS and CDR2 YDEGEE. After removal of 2 bases from V and 4 bases from J, the junction contained 3 bases not matched to a gene. The CDR3 has 14 amino acids. The CDR3 protein is CASSFDRGADTQYF. The CDR3 DNA reads TGTGCCAGCAGCTTCGACAGGGGAGCAGATACGCAGTATTTT.

This clone has a handful of counts. This chain links TRBV21-1 with TRBJ2-3; no DNA check was done on the table's D call, TRBD1. TRBV21-1 is deemed a pseudogene. The CDR3 has 9 amino acids. In nucleotides, the CDR3 is TGTGCCAGCAGTCCCAAGCAGTATTTT. Its translation: CASSPKQYF.

V is TRBV30 and J is TRBJ2-1, with 10 bases matching TRBD1. Germline assignment: CDR1 GTSNPN and CDR2 SVGIG (reference sequence). CDR3 length: 16 residues. V lost 0 bases, J lost 8 bases, and 10 bases stayed unmatched. Here the CDR3 DNA reads TGTGCCTGGAGTGTTCCCGGGACAGGGGAATTCGATGAGCAGTTCTTC. Its translation: CAWSVPGTGEFDEQFF.

The chain is built from TRBV4-1 and TRBJ1-2; D gene uncertain. This CDR3 contains 14 residues. Trimming left V 0 bases short and J 3 bases short, with 8 bases between. The germline V gene encodes CDR1 MGHRA and CDR2 YSYEKL. CDR3 amino acids: CASSQDPGYYGYTF. CDR3 bases: TGCGCCAGCAGCCAAGATCCGGGATACTATGGCTACACCTTC.

The table lists this clone with a count of one. This chain uses TRBV27 with TRBJ1-5, with D possibly being TRBD1 (6 bases). Per the germline V gene, CDR1 is MNHEY and CDR2 is SMNVEV (reference sequence). CDR3 length: 14 amino acids. V was trimmed by 2 bases and J by 4 bases, leaving 9 bases between them. CDR3: CASSLRTANQPQHF. The CDR3 DNA reads TGTGCCAGCAGTTTAAGGACAGCGAATCAGCCCCAGCATTTT.

This clone was detected only a few times. The chain links TRBV6-6 to TRBJ1-4; unclear D gene. Per germline, CDR1 MNHNY and CDR2 SVGAGI (reference sequence). Trimming stripped 7 bases from V and 8 bases from J, with 14 bases between. There are 13 residues in the CDR3. The CDR3 reads CASTREVEEKLFF. The CDR3, as DNA: TGTGCCAGCACTCGGGAGGTGGAAGAAAAACTGTTTTTT.

This clone has a handful of counts. The gene calls are TRBV11-2 and TRBJ1-3, with TRBD1 matching 7 bases. J was trimmed by 0 bases and V by 1 base; bases with no gene match: 9. The CDR3 covers 18 residues. Germline CDR1 SGHAT, CDR2 FQNNGV. CDR3 DNA sequence: TGTGCCAGCAGCTTAGCTGGACAGGTCGTACTCTCTGGAAACACCATATATTTT. The encoded protein is CASSLAGQVVLSGNTIYF.

There are a few counts of this clone. This sequence joins TRBV7-2 and TRBJ2-3; perhaps TRBD1 as D (8 bases). Germline assignment: CDR1 SGHTA and CDR2 FQGNSA. V gave up 5 bases and J gave up 2 bases, with 17 bases separating them. CDR3 length equals 16 residues. CDR3 bases: TGTGCCAGCAGCCCTAGGACAGGGAGGGTCACAGATACGCAGTATTTT. Its translation: CASSPRTGRVTDTQYF.

The chain joins TRBV5-1 to TRBJ1-1, with 9 bases matching TRBD1. The CDR3 contains 15 residues. CDR1 and CDR2 (germline): SGHRS, YFSETQ. V dropped 4 bases and J dropped 4; count of bases not matched to a gene: 8. The CDR3 bases are TGCGCCAGCAGCCCCCGGACAGGGGAGGGCACTGAAGCTTTCTTT. Translated: CASSPRTGEGTEAFF.